These 9 T cell receptor beta chains were all obtained from the same sample, sequenced in a study of T cell repertoires in cytomegalovirus infection. TCRdb fed the reads into MiXCR, producing one record per CDR3 protein. The sample holds around 350,000 distinct CDR3 sequences; 15% to 20% are singletons and the top ten take roughly 8.7%. The specimen was PBMCs. The receptors derive from a human donor in good health (CMV status not recorded). Some clones in this sample may be carry-over from other donors' samples.

The sample holds a few counts of this clonotype. The chain carries TRBV5-1 and TRBJ1-4; D might be TRBD1 (5 bases). The CDR3 is 18 amino acids. Germline CDR1 and CDR2: SGHRS and YFSETQ. Trimming removed 4 bases from V and 0 bases from J, with 19 bases in between. The CDR3 coding sequence is TGCGCCAGCAGCCCTGGTCCTCGGGGACCGGCAACTAATGAAAAACTGTTTTTT. Translated, it gives CASSPGPRGPATNEKLFF. Full variable domain (rest looked up from reference TRBV5-1 and TRBJ1-4): KAGVTQTPRYLIKTRGQQVTLSCSPISGHRSVSWYQQTPGQGLQFLFEYFSETQRNKGNFPGRFSGRQFSNSRSEMNVSTLELGDSALYLCASSPGPRGPATNEKLFFGSGTQLSVL.

The J gene is TRBJ1-6, the V gene TRBV12-3 or TRBV12-4, with 7 bases that match TRBD1. The CDR3 runs to 15 residues. Trimming removed 5 bases from V and 9 bases from J; junction bases left unmatched: 10. The CDR3: CASSQAAGQTSPLHF. CDR3 DNA sequence: TGTGCCAGCAGTCAAGCTGCGGGACAGACTTCACCCCTCCACTTT.

This clonotype was seen only a few times. The chain carries TRBV5-1 and TRBJ1-1; D not resolved. Germline loops: CDR1 SGHRS, CDR2 YFSETQ. The germline V and J ends were trimmed by 4 bases and 7 bases, with 14 bases remaining between them. The CDR3 is made up of 13 amino acids. This CDR3 is CASSPDLGFEAFF. The CDR3 DNA follows: TGCGCCAGCAGCCCGGACCTTGGTTTTGAAGCTTTCTTT.

At least ten counts were recorded for this clonotype. The chain links TRBV6-2 or TRBV6-3 to TRBJ2-2; 8 bases match TRBD2. V gave up 5 bases and J gave up 4 bases; unmatched junction bases: 9. This CDR3 spans 16 amino acids. Germline CDR1 reads MNHEY; CDR2 reads SVGEGT. CDR3 bases: TGTGCCAGCAGTCAGCGGGAGTCCGTCGGCACCGGGGAGCTGTTTTTT. This gives the protein CASSQRESVGTGELFF.

This clonotype appeared many times. This chain connects TRBV7-9 to TRBJ2-5; D is undetermined. Deletions cut 1 base from V and 0 bases from J, with 9 bases between. CDR3 length: 15 amino acids. Per germline, CDR1 SEHNR and CDR2 FQNEAQ (reference sequence). The CDR3: CASSLGQLYQETQYF. The CDR3 bases are TGTGCCAGCAGCTTAGGCCAGTTGTACCAAGAGACCCAGTACTTC.

This clonotype was picked up many times. V gene TRBV7-2 combines with J gene TRBJ2-3; 15 nucleotides match TRBD2. The germline gives CDR1 SGHTA, CDR2 FQGNSA. The CDR3 sequence is 16 residues long. V shed 5 bases, J shed 5 bases, and the junction held 5 bases outside the gene matches. The CDR3 DNA reads as TGTGCCAGCAGCCCACCGGGACTAGCGGGAGGAGATACGCAGTATTTT. Amino acid sequence: CASSPPGLAGGDTQYF.

This sequence joins TRBV20-1 and TRBJ2-7, with D perhaps TRBD1 (6 bases). V lost 3 bases to trimming and J lost 1 base, with 13 bases between them. In germline, CDR1 is DFQATT, CDR2 SNEGSKA (reference sequence). This CDR3 region has 14 residues. The CDR3 DNA reads as TGCAGTGCTAGTAGTCAGGGGTTTTCCTACGAGCAGTACTTC. Its protein product is CSASSQGFSYEQYF.

This clonotype occurred a few times. The chain couples TRBV20-1 to TRBJ2-7; no firm D call. The CDR3 sequence is 12 residues long. Trimming removed 1 base from V and 0 bases from J, with 4 bases in between. Germline CDR1 is DFQATT and CDR2 is SNEGSKA (reference sequence). The CDR3 is CSARGPSYEQYF. The CDR3 nucleotides read TGCAGTGCTAGAGGGCCCTCCTACGAGCAGTACTTC.

The chain joins TRBV5-1 to TRBJ2-7; TRBD1 might be the D (5 bases). CDR1 SGHRS and CDR2 YFSETQ come from the germline V gene. Trimming removed 0 bases at V and 9 bases at J, with 16 bases between. This CDR3 is 14 amino acids long. The chain's CDR3 is CASSLGLPREGQYF. The CDR3 region has the DNA TGCGCCAGCAGCTTGGGGCTCCCCAGGGAAGGGCAGTACTTC.